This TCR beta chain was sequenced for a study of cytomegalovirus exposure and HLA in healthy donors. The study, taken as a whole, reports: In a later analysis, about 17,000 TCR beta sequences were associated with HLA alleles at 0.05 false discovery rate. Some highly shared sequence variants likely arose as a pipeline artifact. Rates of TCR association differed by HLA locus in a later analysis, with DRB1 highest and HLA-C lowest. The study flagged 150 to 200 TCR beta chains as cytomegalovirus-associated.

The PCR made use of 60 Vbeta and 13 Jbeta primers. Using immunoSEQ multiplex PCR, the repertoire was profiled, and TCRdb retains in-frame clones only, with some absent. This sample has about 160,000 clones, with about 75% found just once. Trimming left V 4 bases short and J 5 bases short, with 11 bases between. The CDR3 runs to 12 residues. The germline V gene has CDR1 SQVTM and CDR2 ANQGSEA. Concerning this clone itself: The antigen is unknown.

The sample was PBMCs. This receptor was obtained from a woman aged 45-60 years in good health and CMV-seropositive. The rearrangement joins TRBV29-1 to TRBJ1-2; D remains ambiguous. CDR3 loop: CSVGASQYGYTF. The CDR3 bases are TGCAGCGTTGGGGCCAGCCAATATGGCTACACCTTC.